These 29 T cell receptor beta chains were sequenced from one sample in a study of beta chain features in type 1 diabetes. Isolated RNA was reverse transcribed in full, so expressed TCRB transcripts were sequenced. The protocol was immunoSEQ multiplex PCR, while the TCRdb copy is restricted to in-frame clones and leaves out a portion. The sample records under 400,000 clones, approximately 14% being singletons. The sample taken for sequencing was central memory CD4+ T cells from blood. All receptors derive from a young man in good health.

The chain joins TRBV21-1 to TRBJ2-3; TRBD2 is the table's D call, not checked against the DNA. TRBV21-1 has pseudogene status. The CDR3 is made up of 16 amino acids. As DNA, the CDR3 is TGTGCCAGCAGCATGTCCCCACTTGCACGAACGGATACGCAGTATTTT. Translation gives CASSMSPLARTDTQYF.

There are a few counts of this clone. The V call is TRBV7-9, the J call TRBJ2-5, with 9 bases that match TRBD1. There are 14 residues in the CDR3. CDR1 is SEHNR and CDR2 is FQNEAQ in the germline V gene (reference sequence). The junction had 5 bases not matched to a gene; V was cut back by 5 bases and J by 4 bases. CDR3 sequence reads: CASSPRTGVETQYF. The CDR3 region has the DNA TGTGCCAGCAGCCCCCGGACAGGGGTAGAGACCCAGTACTTC.

This clone turned up a few times. The CDR3 DNA reads as TGTGCCAGCAGCCGGGACAAGGTTAGGGATACGCAGTATTTT. It specifies CASSRDKVRDTQYF. The V call is TRBV5-6, the J call TRBJ2-3; maybe TRBD1 (6 bases). With 4 bases removed from V and 6 bases from J, the gap between germline ends came to 15 bases. The CDR3 is 14 amino acids. Looked up from germline, CDR1 is SGHDT and CDR2 is YYEEEE.

The V gene is TRBV7-3, the J gene TRBJ2-5; D unresolved. The CDR3 runs 13 residues. The V and J ends lost 2 bases and 2 bases respectively, with 6 bases between them. CDR1 SGHTA and CDR2 FQGTGA come from the germline V gene. The CDR3 DNA follows: TGTGCCAGCAGCTTATCTGTGCAAGAGACCCAGTACTTC. Its translation is CASSLSVQETQYF.

The chain combines TRBV11-3 with TRBJ1-1; a possible D gene is TRBD1 (5 bases). CDR3 length equals 16 residues. Trimming removed 1 base from V and 2 bases from J, with 14 bases in between. Germline values: CDR1 SGHNT, CDR2 YENEEA. The CDR3 DNA reads as TGTGCCAGCAGCTTAGGCCAGGGCAGGAGAAACACTGAAGCTTTCTTT. This translates into CASSLGQGRRNTEAFF. Filled out from reference TRBV11-3 and TRBJ1-1, the complete variable domain reads EAGVVQSPRYKIIEKKQPVAFWCNPISGHNTLYWYLQNLGQGPELLIRYENEEAVDDSQLPKDRFSAERLKGVDSTLKIQPAELGDSAVYLCASSLGQGRRNTEAFFGQGTRLTVV.

This clone was counted a few times. This sequence joins TRBV12-5 and TRBJ2-7; 11 bases agree with TRBD2. CDR3 length equals 15 residues. CDR1 is LGHNT and CDR2 is FRNRAP in the germline V gene. The trim removed 4 bases at V and 3 bases at J, leaving 5 bases unmatched. The CDR3 DNA sequence: TGTGCTAGTGGTTCTAGGACTAGCGGGTTCTACGAGCAGTACGTC. Translation gives CASGSRTSGFYEQYV.

For this clone: A much larger clone lies a single base off, so this may be a read error. The genes are TRBV19 and TRBJ1-1; D gene unclear. Looked up from germline, CDR1 is LNHDA and CDR2 is SQIVND (reference sequence). V was clipped by 1 base and J by 4 bases, with 1 base between them. CDR3 length equals 11 residues. CDR3 in DNA: TGTGCCAGTAGTATAGGCACTGAAGCTTTCTTT. Amino acid sequence: CASSIGTEAFF.

CDR3 DNA: TGTGCCAGCAGTTTACTCGGGGCAGGAATCTCTGGGGCCAACGTCCTGACTTTC. Its translation: CASSLLGAGISGANVLTF. The gene calls are TRBV27 and TRBJ2-6; the D gene could be TRBD1 or TRBD2 (5 bases each). The length of the CDR3 is 18 residues. V was clipped by 2 bases and J by 0 bases, with 14 bases between them. The germline gives CDR1 MNHEY, CDR2 SMNVEV (reference sequence).

The chain links TRBV2 to TRBJ2-5; 10 bases are shared with TRBD2. J lost 5 bases, V lost 3 bases, and 15 bases had no gene match. This CDR3 spans 18 amino acids. Germline CDR1 reads SNHLY; CDR2 reads FYNNEI. CDR3 bases: TGTGCCAGCAGTGATGGTAGCGGGGGGTCCAGGGTTGAGGAGACCCAGTACTTC. Its protein is CASSDGSGGSRVEETQYF.

This clone appeared a few times. The rearrangement uses TRBV29-1 and TRBJ1-2; possible D gene TRBD1, 6 bases. From germline, CDR1 is SQVTM and CDR2 ANQGSEA. V gave up 4 bases and J gave up 0 bases, with 9 bases separating them. The CDR3 consists of 13 residues. The CDR3 sequence: CSVATGPNYGYTF. CDR3 nucleotide sequence: TGCAGCGTTGCAACAGGGCCTAACTATGGCTACACCTTC.

The J gene is TRBJ2-5, the V gene TRBV25-1; no clear D. Germline lookup yields CDR1 MGHDK and CDR2 SYGVNS. This CDR3 comprises 10 residues. V lost 5 bases and J 5 bases, leaving 3 bases between the germline ends. CDR3 bases: TGTGCCAGCAGTCGGGAGACCCAGTACTTC. Translation gives CASSRETQYF.

This clone has a handful of counts. V gene TRBV7-2 combines with J gene TRBJ2-3; TRBD2 matches 12 bases. The CDR3 has 16 residues. Germline V gene data show CDR1 as SGHTA and CDR2 as FQGNSA. The V and J ends lost 5 bases and 6 bases, in that order; junction bases with no gene match: 9. The CDR3 region has the DNA TGTGCCAGCAGCACCGGGACTAGCGGGCGGATCGATACGCAGTATTTT. Its protein product is CASSTGTSGRIDTQYF.

The chain links TRBV5-4 to TRBJ2-5, with TRBD2 identical over 11 bases. V lost 4 bases, J lost 5 bases, and 7 bases stayed unmatched. This CDR3 region has 15 residues. Germline assignment: CDR1 SGHNT and CDR2 YYREEE (reference sequence). As DNA, the CDR3 is TGTGCCAGCAGCCCCCTGACTAGCGGGGACGAGACCCAGTACTTC. Its translation is CASSPLTSGDETQYF.

This clone was recorded a few times. The V and J genes are TRBV10-3 and TRBJ1-1, with D tentatively TRBD1 (6 bases). This CDR3 is built from 14 residues. Trimming cost V 4 bases and J 3 bases, with 12 bases left between them. Per the germline V gene, CDR1 is ENHRY and CDR2 is SYGVKD. The CDR3 DNA is TGTGCCATCAGTGTTGTGGGGGCGGACACTGAAGCTTTCTTT. Its protein product is CAISVVGADTEAFF.

The chain is built from TRBV9 and TRBJ2-1, with TRBD2 matching over 8 bases. This CDR3 comprises 15 residues. The germline V gene has CDR1 SGDLS and CDR2 YYNGEE. The V gene end was trimmed by 4 bases and the J gene end by 7 bases; junction bases not matched to a gene: 10. For the CDR3, the DNA is TGTGCCAGCAGCCTGAGCGGGAGTGCAGTTAATGAGCAGTTCTTC. Residues: CASSLSGSAVNEQFF.

This clone was found a few times. V and J are TRBV9 and TRBJ1-6; D is possibly TRBD1 (6 bases). Germline assignment: CDR1 SGDLS and CDR2 YYNGEE. This CDR3 spans 16 amino acids. V was cut by 3 bases and J by 3 bases, with 13 bases left in between. The CDR3 is CASSADPRGYNSPLHF. Written as DNA, the CDR3 is TGTGCCAGCAGCGCAGACCCCAGGGGCTATAATTCACCCCTCCACTTT.

The chain couples TRBV9 to TRBJ2-1; 9 positions match TRBD1. Germline CDR1 reads SGDLS; CDR2 reads YYNGEE. The junction had 9 bases not matched to a gene; V was cut back by 0 bases and J by 5 bases. The CDR3 runs to 17 residues. Written as DNA, the CDR3 is TGTGCCAGCAGCGTAGGGATGGGGACAGGGAAAAACAATGAGCAGTTCTTC. It is translated as CASSVGMGTGKNNEQFF.

J is TRBJ2-7 and V is TRBV6-1; no definite D call. V was clipped by 1 base and J by 6 bases, with 7 bases between them. CDR3 length equals 12 residues. The germline CDR1 and CDR2 sequences are MNHNS and SASEGT. CDR3 loop: CASSEVRTEQYF. CDR3 in DNA: TGTGCCAGCAGTGAAGTGAGGACCGAGCAGTACTTC.

In this sample, this clone turned up a few times. The chain links TRBV7-8 to TRBJ2-7; D unclear. Trimming removed 1 base from V and 8 bases from J, with 12 bases in between. The CDR3 extends over 13 amino acids. Germline V gives CDR1 SGHVS, CDR2 FQNEAQ. CDR3 DNA sequence: TGTGCCAGCAGCTTAGTGGAATTCAGACAGCAGTACTTC. Amino acids: CASSLVEFRQQYF.

This clone has ten or more counts. The genes are TRBV21-1 and TRBJ2-1; TRBD2 is taken as the D call from the table, unchecked against the DNA. TRBV21-1 corresponds to a pseudogene. This CDR3 has 15 amino acids. The CDR3 bases are TGTGCCAGCAGCAGACTAGAAGACCTTCACAATGAGCAGTTCTTC. Amino acid sequence: CASSRLEDLHNEQFF.

The chain couples TRBV11-3 to TRBJ2-2; D gene uncertain. From germline, CDR1 is SGHNT and CDR2 YENEEA. The CDR3 totals 16 residues. Trimming pared 2 bases from V and 6 bases from J, leaving 16 bases between. The CDR3 bases are TGTGCCAGCAGCTTACTCCCCGCAGGCAACGCCGGGGAGCTGTTTTTT. Its translation: CASSLLPAGNAGELFF.

Only a few counts were recorded for this clone. The rearrangement uses TRBV27 and TRBJ1-5, with D possibly TRBD1 on 6 matching bases. The ends were cut back, 8 bases at V and 4 bases at J, with 12 bases in the middle. This CDR3 is 13 amino acids long. The germline V gene encodes CDR1 MNHEY and CDR2 SMNVEV (reference sequence). CDR3 sequence: CASRRGANQPQHF. For the CDR3, the DNA is TGTGCCAGCCGGCGGGGGGCTAATCAGCCCCAGCATTTT.

This clone was seen a handful of times. CDR3 bases: TGTGCCAGCAGTAGCGGGACAGGGTCTGATCTCTTTCCGGCCACAGCTAACTATGGCTACACCTTC. Translation: CASSSGTGSDLFPATANYGYTF. The V and J genes are TRBV21-1 and TRBJ1-2; the table's TRBD1 call for D was not verified on the DNA. TRBV21-1 is listed as a pseudogene. The CDR3 is 22 amino acids.

The chain recombines TRBV7-2 with TRBJ2-7, with D uncertain. Germline CDR1 reads SGHTA; CDR2 reads FQGNSA. Deletions cut 4 bases from V and 2 bases from J, with 3 bases between. The CDR3 is 11 residues long. CDR3 sequence reads: CASSSTYEQYF. In DNA form, the CDR3 reads TGTGCCAGCAGCTCCACCTACGAGCAGTACTTC.

CDR3 sequence reads: CASSGQGDTIYF. Written as DNA, the CDR3 is TGCGCCAGCAGCGGACAGGGAGACACCATATATTTT. The rearrangement links TRBV5-1 to TRBJ1-3; 8 bases fit TRBD1. From germline, CDR1 is SGHRS and CDR2 YFSETQ. The CDR3 spans 12 residues. V was pared by 4 bases and J by 8 bases, with 2 bases of the junction left unmatched.

This clone appeared many times. The chain has TRBV18 and TRBJ1-4; D possibly corresponds to TRBD1 (6 bases). The ends were cut back, 6 bases at V and 3 bases at J, with 14 bases in the middle. CDR3 length: 15 amino acids. CDR1 KGHSH and CDR2 LQKENI come from the germline V gene. The CDR3: CASSPKQGPNEKLFF. CDR3 DNA sequence: TGTGCCAGCTCTCCGAAACAGGGTCCTAATGAAAAACTGTTTTTT.

This clone was observed a few times. J is TRBJ2-2 and V is TRBV6-5; TRBD1 matches at 10 bases. The CDR3 is 15 residues long. The germline gives CDR1 MNHEY, CDR2 SVGAGI. The ends lost 5 bases at V and 7 bases at J; junction bases unmatched: 7. DNA for the CDR3: TGTGCCAGCAGTGTGGACAGGGGGATAATCGGGGAGCTGTTTTTT. It translates to CASSVDRGIIGELFF.

The rearrangement joins TRBV14 to TRBJ2-7, with D unclear. The V end was cut by 3 bases, the J end by 6 bases, with 6 bases between. This CDR3 is 11 amino acids long. Germline V CDR1 and CDR2: SGHDN, FVKESK. In DNA form, the CDR3 reads TGTGCCAGCAGCCAGGGTCCCGAGCAGTACTTC. It yields the protein CASSQGPEQYF.

The V gene is TRBV4-3, the J gene TRBJ2-1; perhaps D is TRBD1 or TRBD2 (6 bases each). There are 19 residues in the CDR3. The germline gives CDR1 LGHNA, CDR2 YSLEER. V was pared by 4 bases and J by 1 base, with 23 bases between. CDR3 sequence (DNA): TGCGCCAGCAGCCGGAGGGTAGGCGCAGGACAGACTTCCTACAATGAGCAGTTCTTC. This translates into CASSRRVGAGQTSYNEQFF.